This T cell receptor (beta chain) was sequenced in a study of T cell responses to AZD1222 COVID-19 vaccine. This CDR3 spans 15 amino acids. J gave up 5 bases and V 3 bases, and 10 bases lay outside the gene matches. The germline V gene encodes CDR1 SGHRS and CDR2 YFSETQ. Overall study findings and caveats: Unmutated regions of variants are reportedly targeted by nearly half of spike-specific TCRs.

Libraries were prepared by immunoSEQ multiplex PCR; TCRdb keeps only in-frame clonotypes and omits some of them. This table holds 130,000 to 150,000 clones, 85% to 95% found once. A remark on this clone: Its antigen is currently unknown.

Sequencing used peripheral blood, obtained on day 0 of AZD1222 vaccination. The sequence derives from an adult in good health. The chain carries TRBV5-1 and TRBJ2-5, with 7 bases that match TRBD1. The CDR3 DNA sequence: TGCGCCAGCAGCTACCCGGGACAGAGGGGGGAGACCCAGTACTTC. Protein sequence: CASSYPGQRGETQYF.